This TCR beta chain derives from a study of cytomegalovirus exposure and HLA in healthy donors. Background on the study: A prior study identified 110 million or so unique TCR beta sequences from about 180 million T cells. General study findings and limits: Earlier results showed most TCR beta V segments being productive about 87% or about 30% of the time. There were some public TCRs occurring in many donors, but most TCR sequences were rare. In a later analysis, 15,000 to 20,000 TCR beta sequences were associated with HLA alleles at 0.05 false discovery rate.

The PCR used 60 Vbeta and 13 Jbeta primers. TCRdb's table, derived via immunoSEQ multiplex PCR, lists solely in-frame clones and lacks some. The sample holds around 150,000 clones, 82% seen once. The V gene's germline CDR1 is MDHEN and CDR2 SYDVKM. This CDR3 comprises 17 residues. J was trimmed by 0 bases and V by 5 bases; bases with no gene match: 11. Turning to this clone: Its specificity is unknown.

The sample was PBMCs. This receptor was taken from a girl aged 5-17 years in good health and CMV-seropositive. The chain uses TRBV28 and TRBJ2-7, with 9 bases fitting TRBD1. For the CDR3, the DNA is TGTGCCAGCAGTACCATGCCCGGGACAGGGCCCTCCTACGAGCAGTACTTC. This encodes CASSTMPGTGPSYEQYF.